The sequence of this TCR beta chain was determined in a study of T cell responses to AZD1222 COVID-19 vaccine. The method was immunoSEQ multiplex PCR; TCRdb's version includes in-frame clones alone and lacks a portion of them. This table has about 120,000 clones, 85% to 90% appearing once. Trimming stripped 3 bases from V and 3 bases from J, with 9 bases between. There are 13 residues in the CDR3. Germline V CDR1 and CDR2: SGHNT, YYREEE (reference sequence). On this clone: Its matching antigen is unknown.

Whole-study results and caveats: Donors were mostly white British, more females; clonal diversity possibly underestimated.

The receptor's source is an adult who received the AZD1222 COVID-19 vaccine. This specimen consisted of peripheral blood, obtained 28 days after the second AZD1222 dose. The gene calls are TRBV5-4 and TRBJ1-1; the D gene is possibly TRBD1 (6 bases). As DNA, the CDR3 is TGTGCCAGCAGCTCAGGGGTGTACACTGAAGCTTTCTTT. It specifies CASSSGVYTEAFF.